These 17 T cell receptor beta chains were all obtained from the same sample, sequenced in a study of T cell responses to AZD1222 COVID-19 vaccine. Here immunoSEQ multiplex PCR was the method, and the copy in TCRdb shows in-frame clones only, minus some. Of 180,000 or so clones listed, roughly 92% are singletons. Material: peripheral blood, obtained on day 0 of AZD1222 vaccination. Every receptor here comes from an adult in good health.

J is TRBJ1-6 and V is TRBV18; 9 positions agree with TRBD1. Trimming cost V 5 bases and J 7 bases; bases outside gene matches: 9. CDR1 is KGHSH and CDR2 is LQKENI in the germline V gene. This CDR3 is 16 amino acids long. CDR3 in amino acids: CASSTNRDRANSPLHF. The CDR3 nucleotides are TGTGCCAGCTCAACTAACCGGGACAGGGCGAATTCACCCCTCCACTTT.

This clone was seen once. The chain joins TRBV27 to TRBJ1-1, with D maybe TRBD1 (6 bases). Trimming took 1 base from V and 0 from J, leaving 18 bases between them. CDR1 and CDR2 from the germline V gene are MNHEY and SMNVEV (reference sequence). This CDR3 comprises 18 residues. This CDR3 is CASSLYGGPSPMNTEAFF. The CDR3, as DNA: TGTGCCAGCAGTTTATACGGGGGCCCCTCACCCATGAACACTGAAGCTTTCTTT.

The chain recombines TRBV27 with TRBJ1-6; 9 nucleotides agree with TRBD1. CDR3 length: 16 residues. The ends lost 6 bases at V and 10 bases at J; junction bases unmatched: 13. The V gene's germline CDR1 is MNHEY and CDR2 SMNVEV (reference sequence). For the CDR3, the DNA is TGTGCCAGCAGCCTCGTACAGGGGGCACGAGGATCACCCCTCCACTTT. This translates into CASSLVQGARGSPLHF.

The chain uses TRBV30 and TRBJ1-5; tentatively, D is TRBD1 (5 bases). The ends were cut back, 0 bases at V and 4 bases at J, with 7 bases in the middle. The V gene's germline CDR1 is GTSNPN and CDR2 SVGIG (reference sequence). CDR3 length: 13 amino acids. The CDR3 bases are TGTGCCTGGAGTGTACGACAGAATCAGCCCCAGCATTTT. Translating it yields CAWSVRQNQPQHF. The whole variable domain, filled in from reference TRBV30 and TRBJ1-5, reads SQTIHQWPATLVQPVGSPLSLECTVEGTSNPNLYWYRQAAGRGLQLLFYSVGIGQISSEVPQNLSASRPQDRQFILSSKKLLLSDSGFYLCAWSVRQNQPQHFGDGTRLSIL.

The rearrangement joins TRBV6-5 to TRBJ1-1; D gene unclear. This CDR3 comprises 13 residues. Trimming left V 7 bases short and J 0 bases short, with 9 bases between. CDR1 and CDR2 (germline): MNHEY, SVGAGI. The CDR3 nucleotides read TGTGCCAGCACGGCAGCCATGAACACTGAAGCTTTCTTT. This translates into CASTAAMNTEAFF.

V is TRBV5-1 and J is TRBJ1-2, with D tentatively TRBD1 (5 bases). The CDR3 totals 13 residues. The germline gives CDR1 SGHRS, CDR2 YFSETQ. V was shortened by 2 bases and J by 5 bases, with 10 bases between the two germline ends. Written as DNA, the CDR3 is TGCGCCAGCAGCTTCAGGGAGGAGTATGGCTACACCTTC. Its translation: CASSFREEYGYTF.

This chain links TRBV12-5 with TRBJ2-1; TRBD2 agrees at 9 bases. V lost 2 bases, J lost 5 bases, and 4 bases stayed unmatched. CDR3 length: 15 residues. Germline values: CDR1 LGHNT, CDR2 FRNRAP. This chain's CDR3 is CASGLWLAGNNEQFF. Written as DNA, the CDR3 is TGTGCTAGTGGTTTGTGGCTAGCGGGGAACAATGAGCAGTTCTTC.

The J gene is TRBJ2-1, the V gene TRBV28; 10 bases fit TRBD2. J gave up 8 bases and V 5 bases, and 9 bases lay outside the gene matches. CDR1 is MDHEN, CDR2 SYDVKM, per germline. CDR3 length: 15 residues. CDR3 residues: CASSPLAGDLHEQFF. CDR3 nucleotides: TGTGCCAGCAGTCCCCTAGCGGGAGACCTCCATGAGCAGTTCTTC.

This chain links TRBV5-1 with TRBJ1-2; unclear D gene. Looked up from germline, CDR1 is SGHRS and CDR2 is YFSETQ. V lost 0 bases, J lost 4 bases, and 7 bases lay in between. The CDR3 spans 13 residues. CDR3 nucleotide sequence: TGCGCCAGCAGCTTGGAAGGAGCCTATGGCTACACCTTC. This codes for CASSLEGAYGYTF. The variable domain in full, completed from reference TRBV5-1 and TRBJ1-2, reads KAGVTQTPRYLIKTRGQQVTLSCSPISGHRSVSWYQQTPGQGLQFLFEYFSETQRNKGNFPGRFSGRQFSNSRSEMNVSTLELGDSALYLCASSLEGAYGYTFGSGTRLTVV.

This chain joins TRBV6-5 and TRBJ1-5; no reliable D call. The CDR3 length is 13 residues. The germline V and J ends were trimmed by 5 bases and 5 bases, with 10 bases remaining between them. Germline V lookup: CDR1 MNHEY, CDR2 SVGAGI. Here the CDR3 reads CASSIQPHQPQHF. In nucleotides, the CDR3 is TGTGCCAGCAGTATCCAACCGCATCAGCCCCAGCATTTT.

The chain employs TRBV29-1 and TRBJ1-2; perhaps TRBD1 as D (6 bases). Trimming shortened V by 5 bases and J by 2 bases, and 12 bases separated the two germline ends. CDR3 length: 13 amino acids. CDR1 is SQVTM and CDR2 is ANQGSEA in the germline V gene. The CDR3 sequence is CSVRPGANYGYTF. The CDR3 DNA follows: TGCAGCGTTCGGCCAGGGGCGAACTATGGCTACACCTTC.

This clone was seen a single time. The CDR3 region has the DNA TGTGCCGCGGGACAGGGGAGAACTGAAGCTTTCTTT. Protein: CAAGQGRTEAFF. V gene TRBV15 combines with J gene TRBJ1-1; TRBD1 agrees at 10 bases. V shed 11 bases, J shed 5 bases, and the junction held 5 bases outside the gene matches. Per germline, CDR1 LNHNV and CDR2 YYDKDF (reference sequence). The CDR3 contains 12 residues.

J is TRBJ2-3 and V is TRBV9; 7 bases align to TRBD2. Trimming took 0 bases from V and 4 from J; bases not matched to a gene: 2. Germline values: CDR1 SGDLS, CDR2 YYNGEE. The CDR3 is made up of 14 amino acids. CDR3 sequence: CASSVEAGADTQYF. CDR3 nucleotides: TGTGCCAGCAGCGTAGAGGCGGGAGCAGATACGCAGTATTTT.

This chain connects TRBV6-6 to TRBJ2-1; 7 bases align to TRBD1. Germline CDR1 reads MNHNY; CDR2 reads SVGAGI (reference sequence). This CDR3 contains 14 residues. V lost 5 bases to trimming and J lost 8 bases; unmatched junction nucleotides: 9. CDR3 residues: CASSQPRQGYEQFF. In DNA, the CDR3 is TGTGCCAGCAGTCAACCGAGACAGGGCTATGAGCAGTTCTTC.

The chain couples TRBV28 to TRBJ2-1; D ambiguous. Germline V gene data show CDR1 as MDHEN and CDR2 as SYDVKM. There are 13 residues in the CDR3. Trimming stripped 2 bases from V and 7 bases from J, with 9 bases between. This CDR3 is CASSLGGRNEQFF. The CDR3 DNA is TGTGCCAGCAGTTTAGGTGGTAGAAATGAGCAGTTCTTC.

The gene calls are TRBV5-1 and TRBJ2-2; D uncertain. Germline V CDR1 and CDR2: SGHRS, YFSETQ. This CDR3 has 15 residues. V shed 0 bases and J shed 6 bases, with 12 bases lying between them. CDR3 region: CASSLATIGAGELFF. CDR3 sequence (DNA): TGCGCCAGCAGCTTGGCCACTATAGGAGCCGGGGAGCTGTTTTTT.

The rearrangement links TRBV19 to TRBJ1-5; D remains ambiguous. The CDR3 sequence is 11 residues long. The germline V gene has CDR1 LNHDA and CDR2 SQIVND (reference sequence). Trimming removed 2 bases at V and 12 bases at J, with 8 bases between. In DNA, the CDR3 is TGTGCCAGTAGTATACGAGGGATCCAGCATTTT. This sequence encodes CASSIRGIQHF. Looking up the rest from reference TRBV19 and TRBJ1-5 gives the full variable domain: DGGITQSPKYLFRKEGQNVTLSCEQNLNHDAMYWYRQDPGQGLRLIYYSQIVNDFQKGDIAEGYSVSREKKESFPLTVTSAQKNPTAFYLCASSIRGIQHFGDGTRLSIL.